This TCR beta chain was sequenced for a study of cytomegalovirus exposure and HLA in healthy donors. The CDR3 is 16 amino acids. Germline V lookup: CDR1 LGHNA, CDR2 YSLEER. Trimming stripped 2 bases from V and 0 bases from J, with 11 bases between. Study results and caveats: Cytomegalovirus association was assigned to more than 150 TCR beta chains. Several of the most significant clusters appeared linked to common viral pathogens, based on a later analysis.

The PCR made use of 60 Vbeta and 13 Jbeta primers. The data were produced by immunoSEQ multiplex PCR, yet TCRdb's version contains in-frame clones alone and is incomplete. Among some 95,000 clones listed, around 68% were seen once. Regarding this clone: Its antigen remains unknown.

Material: PBMCs. V usage is TRBV4-3 and J usage is TRBJ2-1; no clear D gene. This clonotype was obtained from a female donor in good health and CMV-seronegative. The CDR3 nucleotides are TGCGCCAGCAGCCAAAGTCCCACGGGCTCCTACAATGAGCAGTTCTTC. It codes for CASSQSPTGSYNEQFF.